A selection of T cell receptor beta chains follows, all from one sample in a study of cytomegalovirus exposure and HLA in healthy donors. Sequencing was performed with immunoSEQ multiplex PCR; in TCRdb, only in-frame clones are kept and a portion is missing. The data hold more than 100,000 clones, with 70% to 90% observed a single time. The sequenced material came from PBMCs. These receptors came from a woman in her late teens or twenties in good health and CMV-seropositive. CDR3s include the opening cysteine and the closing phenylalanine or tryptophan. The order of the fields is J gene, clone size, V gene, D gene, CDR3 DNA, CDR3 protein. D genes are given only for firm matches. Where a row states a size, it is once, few, many or the class of an expanded clone; other rows omit it.

>TRBJ1-2|few|TRBV27|NA
TGTGCCAGCAAGGGGCAGACCATTAACTATGGCTACACCTTC
CASKGQTINYGYTF
>TRBJ1-2|NA|TRBV5-1|TRBD1
TGCGCCAGCGGACAGGGCGGCTATGGCTACACCTTC
CASGQGGYGYTF
>TRBJ1-1|NA|TRBV4-2|TRBD1
TGTGCCAGCAGCCAAGCCCCCGGGACAGGTCTGAACACTGAAGCTTTCTTT
CASSQAPGTGLNTEAFF
>TRBJ2-1|once|TRBV9|TRBD2
TGTGCCAGCAGCGTAGACTCGGGAGGCTATGAGCAGTTCTTC
CASSVDSGGYEQFF
>TRBJ2-7|NA|TRBV5-6|NA
TGTGCCAGCACCTCCCCAGGGCTCTACGAGCAGTACTTC
CASTSPGLYEQYF
>TRBJ1-5|NA|TRBV18|NA
TGTGCCAGCTCACATGGGACACTAAACAATCAGCCCCAGCATTTT
CASSHGTLNNQPQHF
>TRBJ1-5|NA|TRBV15|NA
TGTGCCACCAGCAGAGATGGGGCAGGACACCAGCCCCAGCATTTT
CATSRDGAGHQPQHF
>TRBJ2-5|NA|TRBV30|NA
TGTGCCTGGAGCGCGGCCGTTTCATACCAAGAGACCCAGTACTTC
CAWSAAVSYQETQYF
>TRBJ1-1|NA|TRBV10-3|NA
TGTGCCATCAGTGAAGGGGGACGATTGAACACTGAAGCTTTCTTT
CAISEGGRLNTEAFF
>TRBJ1-2|NA|TRBV19|TRBD1
TGTGCCAGTAACAGGGGGCGAGGTAACTATGGCTACACCTTC
CASNRGRGNYGYTF
>TRBJ1-1|NA|TRBV7-9|TRBD1
TGTGCCAGCAGTCAAAGGGGCCGGACAGGCTGGGCTGGGGGCGCTTTCTTT
CASSQRGRTGWAGGAFF
>TRBJ2-2|NA|TRBV6-1|TRBD2
TGTGCCAGCAGTGAACTATGGGGGGGGGCCGGGGAGCTGTTTTTT
CASSELWGGAGELFF
>TRBJ2-2|NA|TRBV7-3|TRBD2
TGTGCCAGCAGCTTAACCGCGGGAGCCACCACCGGGGAGCTGTTTTTT
CASSLTAGATTGELFF
>TRBJ2-3|NA|TRBV7-2|TRBD2
TGTGCCAGCAGGTGGGGGGGAGGCACTAGCACAGATACGCAGTATTTT
CASRWGGGTSTDTQYF
>TRBJ1-6|NA|TRBV2|TRBD1
TGTGCCAGCAGTGCGGGACAGGGAAATTCACCCCTCCACTTT
CASSAGQGNSPLHF
>TRBJ1-1|NA|TRBV11-3|NA
TGTGCCAGCAGCAATGGGGGCGCCGAAGCTTTCTTT
CASSNGGAEAFF
>TRBJ1-1|NA|TRBV11-3|NA
TGTGCCAGCAGCTTACGTACCTCCCTCGAGTCTGAAGCTTTCTTT
CASSLRTSLESEAFF
>TRBJ1-1|NA|TRBV28|NA
TGTGCCAGCAGTTTCTCGACGGGGAACACTGAAGCTTTCTTT
CASSFSTGNTEAFF
>TRBJ1-4|NA|TRBV6-5|TRBD1
TGTGCCAGCAGTTACCGGACAGGGCCAGATGAAAAACTGTTTTTT
CASSYRTGPDEKLFF
>TRBJ2-7|few|TRBV7-9|TRBD2
TGTGCCAGCAGCTTAGCCGGGGGGGACGAGCAGTACTTC
CASSLAGGDEQYF
>TRBJ2-3|once|TRBV10-3|NA
TGTGCCATCAGTGAAGGGAGAAGCACAGATACGCAGTATTTT
CAISEGRSTDTQYF
>TRBJ1-1|NA|TRBV5-4|NA
TGTGCCAGCAGCTCTAGGGGGGGCGCCCCGAGCACTGAAGCTTTCTTT
CASSSRGGAPSTEAFF
>TRBJ1-3|NA|TRBV5-4|NA
TGTGCCAGCAGCTTGACACAGGGTGCTGGAAACACCATATATTTT
CASSLTQGAGNTIYF
>TRBJ2-2|NA|TRBV15|TRBD2
TGTGCCACCAGGAGGACTAGCGGGAGAACAGGGACCGGGGAGCTGTTTTTT
CATRRTSGRTGTGELFF
>TRBJ2-5|few|TRBV7-6|TRBD2
TGTGCCAGCAGCCCCACTAGCGGGGGGCAGGGGGAGACCCAGTACTTC
CASSPTSGGQGETQYF
>TRBJ2-1|NA|TRBV30|TRBD2
TGTGCCTGGAGCGGGGGGGCCGACGAGCAGTTCTTC
CAWSGGADEQFF
>TRBJ1-4|NA|TRBV6-6|NA
TGTGCCAGCAGTTCAGGCTCCGGAAAACTGTTTTTT
CASSSGSGKLFF
>TRBJ2-7|NA|TRBV28|TRBD2
TGTGCCAGCAGTTTAGGACTAGCGGGGTTGGACGAGCAGTACTTC
CASSLGLAGLDEQYF
>TRBJ2-5|NA|TRBV7-2|TRBD1
TGTGCCAGCAGCTCATTCCCCCGTTCCAGGGGGCACGGGGAGACCCAGTACTTC
CASSSFPRSRGHGETQYF
>TRBJ1-1|NA|TRBV2|NA
TGTGCCAGCAGCCTTCTCGCTCTGACAGAGCTGAACACTGAAGCTTTCTTT
CASSLLALTELNTEAFF
>TRBJ2-7|NA|TRBV15|NA
TGTGCCACCAGCGGCGCAGGCTCCTACGAGCAGTACTTC
CATSGAGSYEQYF
>TRBJ2-2|NA|TRBV4-1|NA
TGCGCCAGCAGCCAAGCGCGCATTCCAACCGGGGAGCTGTTTTTT
CASSQARIPTGELFF
>TRBJ2-2|few|TRBV29-1|NA
TGCAGCGTCGCGGGCCAAGCCCCCTCCGGGGAGCTGTTTTTT
CSVAGQAPSGELFF
>TRBJ2-3|NA|TRBV19|TRBD1
TGTGCCAGTAGTATAGGTAGGGGGCCAAATACGCAGTATTTT
CASSIGRGPNTQYF
>TRBJ2-5|NA|TRBV4-1|TRBD2
TGCGCCAGCAGCCAAGGAACTAGCGGGGGTGGGGAGACCCAGTACTTC
CASSQGTSGGGETQYF
>TRBJ2-1|NA|TRBV30|TRBD2
TGTGCCTGGAGTGTATACCTCCGAGCGGGGGGTCTCTCCTACAATGAGCAGTTCTTC
CAWSVYLRAGGLSYNEQFF
>TRBJ1-4|NA|TRBV2|NA
TGTGCCAGCAGTGCTTCTGAAAAACTGTTTTTT
CASSASEKLFF
>TRBJ1-1|NA|TRBV4-1|NA
TGCGCCAGCAGCCCTGCAAGGGAGATGAACACTGAAGCTTTCTTT
CASSPAREMNTEAFF
>TRBJ1-1|NA|TRBV6-4|NA
TGTGCCAGCTCCCGCCCTAGGGGCCTGTACACTGAAGCTTTCTTT
CASSRPRGLYTEAFF
>TRBJ2-1|NA|TRBV9|TRBD2
TGTGCCAGCAGTAGCGGGGGCCCTCTCTACAATGAGCAGTTCTTC
CASSSGGPLYNEQFF
>TRBJ1-6|NA|TRBV27|NA
TGTGCCAGCAGTTTCCAACAGCGGCGGTCACCCCTCCACTTT
CASSFQQRRSPLHF
>TRBJ1-1|NA|TRBV10-3|NA
TGTGCCATCAGTGAGACAGGGCCGAACACTGAAGCTTTCTTT
CAISETGPNTEAFF
>TRBJ2-5|NA|TRBV5-4|NA
TGTGCCAGCAGCTTGGACAGAGGGGAGACCCAGTACTTC
CASSLDRGETQYF
>TRBJ1-2|once|TRBV5-4|NA
TGTGCCAGCAGCTTGTCCGGGAACTATGGCTACACCTTC
CASSLSGNYGYTF
>TRBJ2-1|NA|TRBV5-1|TRBD2
TGCGCCAGCAGCCCACTAGCGTCAAGCTCCTACAATGAGCAGTTCTTC
CASSPLASSSYNEQFF
>TRBJ2-7|NA|TRBV6-5|TRBD2
TGTGCCAGCAGTTACTCGGCGGGGGCCTACGAGCAGTACTTC
CASSYSAGAYEQYF
>TRBJ2-7|NA|TRBV11-2|NA
TGTGCCAGCAGCTTAGGTTCGTATTACGAGCAGTACTTC
CASSLGSYYEQYF
>TRBJ1-1|NA|TRBV7-3|TRBD1
TGTGCCAGCAGCCCCCGGGACAGGGGTGAAACGAACACTGAAGCTTTCTTT
CASSPRDRGETNTEAFF
>TRBJ2-2|NA|TRBV13|TRBD2
TGTGCCAGCAGCTTATTGGGGACAGCGGGACTAGCGGAGGACGGGGAGCTGTTTTTT
CASSLLGTAGLAEDGELFF
>TRBJ2-2|NA|TRBV6-1|TRBD2
TGTGCCAGCAGGCTGCCTAGCGGGGGAACCGGGGAGCTGTTTTTT
CASRLPSGGTGELFF
>TRBJ1-3|NA|TRBV9|TRBD1
TGTGCCAGCAGCGCACAGGGGGCAACTGGAAACACCATATATTTT
CASSAQGATGNTIYF
>TRBJ2-7|NA|TRBV4-1|NA
TGCGCCAGCAGCCAAGAGGGGCTCTATAGGGAGCAGTACTTC
CASSQEGLYREQYF
>TRBJ2-1|NA|TRBV7-8|NA
TGTGCCAGCAGCTTAGCGGGACACCAAGTGGATGAGCAGTTCTTC
CASSLAGHQVDEQFF
>TRBJ2-3|once|TRBV5-1|TRBD1
TGCGCCAGCAGCTCACCGGACAGGGGCGGAGATACGCAGTATTTT
CASSSPDRGGDTQYF
>TRBJ2-1|NA|TRBV30|NA
TGTGCCTGGGCCCCGAGCAGGGTTTCCAATGAGCAGTTCTTC
CAWAPSRVSNEQFF
>TRBJ1-6|few|TRBV2|NA
TGTGCCAGCAGTGACCGGAGCTCCTATAATTCACCCCTCCACTTT
CASSDRSSYNSPLHF
>TRBJ2-3|once|TRBV9|NA
TGTGCCAGCAGCTCTACAGGGTACACAGATACGCAGTATTTT
CASSSTGYTDTQYF
>TRBJ2-5|NA|TRBV11-3|TRBD2
TGTGCCAGCAGTCCTTCAATAGCGGGAGCCCGAGGGGAGGAGACCCAGTACTTC
CASSPSIAGARGEETQYF